Each of the 12 T cell receptor beta chains below was sequenced from the same sample in a study of cytomegalovirus exposure and HLA in healthy donors. Sequencing was performed with immunoSEQ multiplex PCR; in TCRdb, only in-frame clones are kept and a portion is missing. The table records about 240,000 clones, approximately 90% of them present only once. The source material was PBMCs. These receptor sequences come from a man younger than 30 in good health and CMV-seronegative.

The gene calls are TRBV28 and TRBJ2-6; 7 bases agree with TRBD1. There are 15 residues in the CDR3. Per the germline V gene, CDR1 is MDHEN and CDR2 is SYDVKM. The ends lost 7 bases at V and 0 bases at J; junction bases unmatched: 3. The CDR3 spells CASKTGASGANVLTF. CDR3 DNA: TGTGCCAGCAAAACAGGGGCCTCTGGGGCCAACGTCCTGACTTTC.

This clone was found once. Here the CDR3 omits its conserved ending phenylalanine or tryptophan, so a read error is the likely source. The DNA is left out, because the CDR3 cannot be placed on it with certainty; the CDR3 is given as TCRdb lists it. V is TRBV7-9 and J is TRBJ2-7; the DNA was not used to check the table's D call, TRBD1. Germline V CDR1 and CDR2: SEHNR, FQNEAQ (reference sequence). The CDR3 length equals 11 residues, ends included. CDR3 in amino acids: CASSLLQATVL.

The chain joins TRBV25-1 to TRBJ1-5; 9 nucleotides align to TRBD1. Unmatched junction bases numbered 4, after V lost 1 base and J lost 0 bases. The length of the CDR3 is 17 residues. Per germline, CDR1 MGHDK and CDR2 SYGVNS. The CDR3 DNA reads as TGTGCCAGCAGTGAATCAGGGACAGGGTTTAGCAATCAGCCCCAGCATTTT. This translates into CASSESGTGFSNQPQHF.

The chain has TRBV7-9 and TRBJ2-7; TRBD1 matches 7 bases. CDR1 and CDR2 (germline): SEHNR, FQNEAQ (reference sequence). The CDR3 runs to 14 residues. The V and J ends lost 1 base and 2 bases, in that order; junction bases with no gene match: 2. The CDR3 spells CASSLEGAPYEQYF. DNA of the CDR3: TGTGCCAGCAGCTTAGAGGGGGCCCCCTACGAGCAGTACTTC. Full variable domain (outside the CDR3, taken from reference TRBV7-9 and TRBJ2-7): DTGVSQNPRHKITKRGQNVTFRCDPISEHNRLYWYRQTLGQGPEFLTYFQNEAQLEKSRLLSDRFSAERPKGSFSTLEIQRTEQGDSAMYLCASSLEGAPYEQYFGPGTRLTVT.

V usage is TRBV25-1 and J usage is TRBJ1-6, with D unclear. V lost 0 bases to trimming and J lost 9 bases, with 9 bases between them. This CDR3 spans 14 amino acids. The V gene's germline CDR1 is MGHDK and CDR2 SYGVNS. The CDR3 sequence is CASSEYHSSSPLHF. CDR3 DNA: TGTGCCAGCAGTGAATACCACTCGTCTTCACCCCTCCACTTT.

The chain carries TRBV4-2 and TRBJ1-5; TRBD1 agrees at 7 bases. From germline, CDR1 is LGHNA and CDR2 YNFKEQ. J gave up 2 bases and V 2 bases, and 9 bases lay outside the gene matches. The CDR3 sequence is 17 residues long. This CDR3 reads CASSQRQGGGGNQPQHF. CDR3 nucleotides: TGTGCCAGCAGCCAACGACAGGGAGGAGGGGGCAATCAGCCCCAGCATTTT.

V is TRBV5-6 and J is TRBJ2-7; possibly TRBD2 for D (6 bases). V shed 0 bases and J shed 3 bases, with 16 bases lying between them. The germline V gene encodes CDR1 SGHDT and CDR2 YYEEEE. The CDR3 is made up of 16 amino acids. CDR3 DNA: TGTGCCAGCAGCTTGGGCCCTCGGGGAGGCGACTACGAGCAGTACTTC. It codes for CASSLGPRGGDYEQYF.

The genes are TRBV4-3 and TRBJ1-3; D gene uncertain. This CDR3 region has 17 residues. CDR1 is LGHNA and CDR2 is YSLEER in the germline V gene. V gave up 4 bases and J gave up 3 bases, with 19 bases separating them. CDR3 nucleotide sequence: TGCGCCAGCAGCCGCGCGGGTTCACAGTACTTTGGAAACACCATATATTTT. Protein sequence: CASSRAGSQYFGNTIYF.

The chain carries TRBV28 and TRBJ1-2; a weak D match, TRBD1 (5 bases). This CDR3 spans 13 amino acids. V lost 10 bases, J lost 6 bases, and 18 bases lay in between. Germline-derived CDR1 and CDR2 are MDHEN and SYDVKM. The CDR3 nucleotides are TGTGCCATCCCGGTCGGAGGGACCCATGGCTACACCTTC. Protein sequence: CAIPVGGTHGYTF.

The chain carries TRBV11-2 and TRBJ2-2, with D possibly being TRBD1 (6 bases). This CDR3 contains 13 residues. The V end lost 6 bases, the J end lost 4 bases, and 9 bases lay between the germline ends. CDR1 SGHAT and CDR2 FQNNGV come from the germline V gene. The CDR3 loop reads CASRTGTTGELFF. The CDR3 nucleotides read TGTGCCAGCAGGACAGGTACCACCGGGGAGCTGTTTTTT.

V is TRBV10-2 and J is TRBJ2-7; 7 nucleotides agree with TRBD2. J lost 2 bases, V lost 5 bases, and 9 bases had no gene match. The germline V gene encodes CDR1 WSHSY and CDR2 SAAADI. The CDR3 is 15 residues long. The CDR3 coding sequence is TGCGCCAGCAGTATGTCTAGCGGTCATACCTACGAGCAGTACTTC. Residues: CASSMSSGHTYEQYF.

This chain joins TRBV27 and TRBJ2-1; 8 bases line up with TRBD2. Germline V gene sequence: CDR1 MNHEY, CDR2 SMNVEV (reference sequence). Trimming removed 5 bases from V and 0 bases from J; junction bases left unmatched: 3. This CDR3 region has 15 residues. The CDR3 bases are TGTGCCAGCAGTCCTAGCGGGCACTCCTACAATGAGCAGTTCTTC. Translating it yields CASSPSGHSYNEQFF.